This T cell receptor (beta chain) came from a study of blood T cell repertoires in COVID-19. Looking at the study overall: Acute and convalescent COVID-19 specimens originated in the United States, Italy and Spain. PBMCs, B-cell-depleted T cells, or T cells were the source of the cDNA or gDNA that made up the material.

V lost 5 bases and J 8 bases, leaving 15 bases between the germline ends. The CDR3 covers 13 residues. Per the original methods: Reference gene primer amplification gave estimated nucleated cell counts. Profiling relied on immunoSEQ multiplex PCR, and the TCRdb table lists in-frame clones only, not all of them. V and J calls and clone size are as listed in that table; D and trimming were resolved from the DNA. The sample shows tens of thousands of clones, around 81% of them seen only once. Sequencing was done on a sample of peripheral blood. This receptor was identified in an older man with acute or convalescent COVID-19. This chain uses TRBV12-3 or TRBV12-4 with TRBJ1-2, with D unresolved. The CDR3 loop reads CASSPAIESGYTF. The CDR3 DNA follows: TGTGCCAGCAGTCCAGCGATAGAGTCGGGCTACACCTTC.